This T cell receptor (beta chain) was recorded in a study of blood T cell repertoires in COVID-19. In its sample, this clone was seen a few times. How the authors handled the data: Amplification from reference gene primers served as the basis for estimated nucleated cell counts. Method: immunoSEQ multiplex PCR; TCRdb's copy keeps in-frame clones and lacks some. V, J and clone size are those of that table, while D and trimming were read from the DNA. The sample has roughly 220,000 clones, just over 85% seen once. CDR3 size: 15 residues. Trimming removed 6 bases from V and 7 bases from J, with 17 bases in between. Germline CDR1 SGHRS, CDR2 YFSETQ.

The rearrangement uses TRBV5-1 and TRBJ1-6; D is unresolved. What was sequenced was PBMCs or T cells enriched from blood (not recorded which). The sequence was obtained from a woman aged 40 to 50 with acute COVID-19. CDR3 in DNA: TGCGCCAGCACCGACGGAGGGTCATACAATTCACCCCTCCACTTT. Translating gives CASTDGGSYNSPLHF.